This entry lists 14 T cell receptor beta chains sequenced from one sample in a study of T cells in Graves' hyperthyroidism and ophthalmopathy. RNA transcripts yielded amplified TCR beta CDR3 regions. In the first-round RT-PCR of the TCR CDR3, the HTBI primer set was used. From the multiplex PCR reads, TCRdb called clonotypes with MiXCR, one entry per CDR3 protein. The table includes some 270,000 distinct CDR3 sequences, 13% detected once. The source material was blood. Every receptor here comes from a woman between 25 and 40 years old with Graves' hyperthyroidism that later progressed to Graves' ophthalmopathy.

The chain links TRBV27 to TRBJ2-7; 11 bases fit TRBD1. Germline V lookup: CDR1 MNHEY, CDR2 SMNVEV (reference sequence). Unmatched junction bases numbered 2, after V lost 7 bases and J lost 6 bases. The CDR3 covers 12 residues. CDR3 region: CASKDRGREQYF. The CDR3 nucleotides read TGTGCCAGCAAGGACAGGGGGCGCGAGCAGTACTTC.

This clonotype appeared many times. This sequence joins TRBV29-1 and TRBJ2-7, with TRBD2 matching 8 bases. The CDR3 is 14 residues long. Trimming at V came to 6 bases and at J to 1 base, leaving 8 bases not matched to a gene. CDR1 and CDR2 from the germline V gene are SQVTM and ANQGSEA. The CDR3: CSVFLAGPSYEQYF. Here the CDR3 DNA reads TGCAGCGTCTTTCTAGCGGGTCCATCCTACGAGCAGTACTTC.

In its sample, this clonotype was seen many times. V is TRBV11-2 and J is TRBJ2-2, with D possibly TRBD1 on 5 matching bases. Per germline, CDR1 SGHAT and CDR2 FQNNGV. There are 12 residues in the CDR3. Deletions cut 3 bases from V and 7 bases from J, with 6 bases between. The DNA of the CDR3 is TGTGCCAGCAGCTTTCAGGGCGGGGAGCTGTTTTTT. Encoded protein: CASSFQGGELFF.

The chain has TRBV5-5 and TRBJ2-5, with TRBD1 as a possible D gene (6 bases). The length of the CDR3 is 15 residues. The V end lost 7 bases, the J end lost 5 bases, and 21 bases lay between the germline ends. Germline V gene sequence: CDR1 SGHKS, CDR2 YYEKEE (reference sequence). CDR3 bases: TGTGCCAGCTCTGGGACACCGCCGGCTCTGGAGACCCAGTACTTC. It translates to CASSGTPPALETQYF.

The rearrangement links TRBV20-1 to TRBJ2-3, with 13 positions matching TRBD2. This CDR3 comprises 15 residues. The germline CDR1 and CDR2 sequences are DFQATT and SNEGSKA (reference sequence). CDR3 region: CTRPTSGGDPDTQYF. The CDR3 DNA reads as TGCACCAGACCCACTAGCGGGGGGGATCCAGATACGCAGTATTTT.

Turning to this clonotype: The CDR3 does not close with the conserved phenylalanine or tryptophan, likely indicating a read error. The CDR3 sequence: CASSLDVRDNQPQHS. In DNA, the CDR3 is TGTGCCAGCAGTTTAGATGTACGGGACAATCAGCCCCAGCATTCT. The rearrangement uses TRBV12-3 or TRBV12-4 and TRBJ1-5; D call uncertain. This CDR3 is 15 amino acids long. Trimming removed 1 base at V and 3 bases at J, with 10 bases between.

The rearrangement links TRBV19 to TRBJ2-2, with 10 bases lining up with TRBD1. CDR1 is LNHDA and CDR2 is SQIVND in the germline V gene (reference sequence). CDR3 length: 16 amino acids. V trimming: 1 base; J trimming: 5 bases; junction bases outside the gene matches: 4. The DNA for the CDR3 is TGTGCCAGTAGTATAGGACAGGGGGCAGGTACCGGGGAGCTGTTTTTT. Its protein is CASSIGQGAGTGELFF.

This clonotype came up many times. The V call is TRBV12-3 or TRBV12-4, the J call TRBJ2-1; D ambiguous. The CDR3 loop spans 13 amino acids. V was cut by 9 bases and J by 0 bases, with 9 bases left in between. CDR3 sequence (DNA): TGTGCCAGTCGCCCGGGCTCCTACAATGAGCAGTTCTTC. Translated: CASRPGSYNEQFF.

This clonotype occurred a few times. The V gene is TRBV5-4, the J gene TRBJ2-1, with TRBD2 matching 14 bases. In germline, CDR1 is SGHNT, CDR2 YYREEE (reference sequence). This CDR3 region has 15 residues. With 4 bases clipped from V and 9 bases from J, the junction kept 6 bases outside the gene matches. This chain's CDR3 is CASSPPGLAGVEQFF. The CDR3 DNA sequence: TGTGCCAGCAGCCCTCCGGGACTAGCGGGAGTTGAGCAGTTCTTC.

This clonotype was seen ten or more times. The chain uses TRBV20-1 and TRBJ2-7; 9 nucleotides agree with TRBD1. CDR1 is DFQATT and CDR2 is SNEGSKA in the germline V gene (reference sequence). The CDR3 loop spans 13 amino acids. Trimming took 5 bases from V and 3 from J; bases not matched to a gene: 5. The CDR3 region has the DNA TGCAGTGCTTTTCAGACAGGGGGCTACGAGCAGTACTTC. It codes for CSAFQTGGYEQYF.

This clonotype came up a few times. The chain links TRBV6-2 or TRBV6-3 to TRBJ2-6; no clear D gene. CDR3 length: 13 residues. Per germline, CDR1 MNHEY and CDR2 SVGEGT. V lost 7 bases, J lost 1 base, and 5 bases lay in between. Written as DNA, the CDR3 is TGTGCCAGCATGGGTTCTGGGGCCAACGTCCTGACTTTC. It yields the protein CASMGSGANVLTF.

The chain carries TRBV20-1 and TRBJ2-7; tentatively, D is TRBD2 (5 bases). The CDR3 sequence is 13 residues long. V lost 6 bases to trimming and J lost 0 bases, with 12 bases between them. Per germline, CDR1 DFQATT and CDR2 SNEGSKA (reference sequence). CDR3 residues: CSASFTSSYEQYF. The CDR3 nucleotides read TGCAGTGCGTCCTTCACTAGCTCCTACGAGCAGTACTTC.

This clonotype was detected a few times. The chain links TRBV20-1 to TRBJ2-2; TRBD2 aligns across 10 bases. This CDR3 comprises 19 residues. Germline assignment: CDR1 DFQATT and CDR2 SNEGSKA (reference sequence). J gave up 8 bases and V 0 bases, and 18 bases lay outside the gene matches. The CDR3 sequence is CSARDPSAGGPYGGGELFF. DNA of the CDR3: TGCAGTGCTAGAGATCCCTCAGCGGGAGGGCCGTATGGTGGAGGGGAGCTGTTTTTT.

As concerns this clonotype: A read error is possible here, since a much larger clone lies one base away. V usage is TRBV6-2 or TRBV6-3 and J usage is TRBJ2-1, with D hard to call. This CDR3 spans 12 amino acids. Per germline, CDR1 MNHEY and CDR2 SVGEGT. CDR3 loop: CASCYTKNEQFF. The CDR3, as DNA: TGTGCCAGCTGTTATACAAAGAATGAGCAGTTCTTC.